This TCR beta chain was captured in a study of T-cell reconstitution after alpha-beta-depleted transplantation in children. Study-wide findings and caveats: At one year after transplant, newly produced T cells mostly accounted for T-cell counts and diversity. Some patients showed high day-60 TCRbeta diversity, which derived from surviving recipient T cells and thymic progenitors. As was reported, about two months after transplant, alpha-beta T cells came from several hundred expanded graft clones.

For TCRbeta, the library was prepared with unique molecular identifiers. TCRdb redid the calling of the PCR reads with MiXCR, one entry per CDR3 protein. The repertoire consists of about 220,000 distinct CDR3 sequences, with over 15% occurring once and the leading ten covering around 44%. The CDR3 contains 18 residues. Germline V gives CDR1 DFQATT, CDR2 SNEGSKA (reference sequence). V gave up 5 bases and J gave up 0 bases; unmatched junction bases: 12. As concerns this clonotype: Its antigen is as yet unknown.

This TCR was sampled from a male patient aged 2 to 9 who had a stem cell transplant for acute lymphoblastic leukemia, so the T cells may come from the graft donor. This chain uses TRBV20-1 with TRBJ1-4, with 10 bases that match TRBD1. The material was PBMCs, mostly from graft donor cells, obtained 360 days after TCRalphabeta/CD19-depleted stem cell transplant. In nucleotides, the CDR3 is TGCAGTGCTGATAGACAGGGGGCCTCTATTGCAACTAATGAAAAACTGTTTTTT. It is translated as CSADRQGASIATNEKLFF.